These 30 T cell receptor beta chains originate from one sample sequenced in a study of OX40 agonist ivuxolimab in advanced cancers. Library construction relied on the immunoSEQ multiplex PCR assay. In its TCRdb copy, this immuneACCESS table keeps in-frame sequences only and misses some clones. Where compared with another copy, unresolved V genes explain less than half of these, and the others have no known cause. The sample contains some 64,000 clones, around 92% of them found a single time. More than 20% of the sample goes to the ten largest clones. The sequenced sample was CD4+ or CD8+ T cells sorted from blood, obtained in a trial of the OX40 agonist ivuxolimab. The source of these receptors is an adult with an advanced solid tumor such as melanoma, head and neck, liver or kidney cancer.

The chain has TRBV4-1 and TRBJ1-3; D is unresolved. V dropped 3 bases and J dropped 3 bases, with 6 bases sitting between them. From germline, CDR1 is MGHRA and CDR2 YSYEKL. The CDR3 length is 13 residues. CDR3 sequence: CASSHGGGNTIYF. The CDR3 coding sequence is TGCGCCAGCAGCCATGGCGGTGGAAACACCATATATTTT.

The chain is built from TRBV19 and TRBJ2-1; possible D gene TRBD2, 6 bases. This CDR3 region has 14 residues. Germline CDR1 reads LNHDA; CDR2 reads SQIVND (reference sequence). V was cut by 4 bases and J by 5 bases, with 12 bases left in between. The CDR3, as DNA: TGTGCCAGTAGTAGTTGGCGGACTAACAATGAGCAGTTCTTC. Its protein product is CASSSWRTNNEQFF.

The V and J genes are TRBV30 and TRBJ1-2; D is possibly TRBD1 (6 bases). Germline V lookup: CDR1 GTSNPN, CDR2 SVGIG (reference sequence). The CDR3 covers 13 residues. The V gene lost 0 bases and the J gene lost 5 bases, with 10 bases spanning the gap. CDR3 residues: CAWSVGGFYGYTF. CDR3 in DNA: TGTGCCTGGAGTGTAGGGGGTTTTTATGGCTACACCTTC.

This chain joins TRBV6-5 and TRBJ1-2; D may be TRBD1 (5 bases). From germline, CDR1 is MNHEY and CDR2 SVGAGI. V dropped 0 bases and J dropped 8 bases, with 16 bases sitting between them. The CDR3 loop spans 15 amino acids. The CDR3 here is CASSYSGTSGVGYTF. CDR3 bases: TGTGCCAGCAGTTACTCTGGGACTAGCGGGGTGGGCTACACCTTC.

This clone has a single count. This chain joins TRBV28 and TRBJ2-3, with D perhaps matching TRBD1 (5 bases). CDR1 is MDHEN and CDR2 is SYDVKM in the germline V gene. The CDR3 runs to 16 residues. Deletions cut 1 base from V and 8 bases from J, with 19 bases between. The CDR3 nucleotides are TGTGCCAGCAGTTTATTTAGGCAAGGACGGACAAGTACGCAGTATTTT. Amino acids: CASSLFRQGRTSTQYF.

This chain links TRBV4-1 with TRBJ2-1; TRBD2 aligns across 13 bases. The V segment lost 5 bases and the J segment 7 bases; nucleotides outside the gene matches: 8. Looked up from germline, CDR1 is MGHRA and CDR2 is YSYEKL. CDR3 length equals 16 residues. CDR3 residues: CASSFRTSGSLNEQFF. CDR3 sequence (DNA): TGCGCCAGCAGCTTTCGGACTAGCGGGAGCTTAAATGAGCAGTTCTTC.

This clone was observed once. The CDR3: CASSYSSTLEQFF. In nucleotides, the CDR3 is TGTGCCAGCAGTTACTCGTCGACTCTCGAGCAGTTCTTC. The chain has TRBV6-6 and TRBJ2-1; no reliable D call. The V and J ends lost 0 bases and 10 bases respectively, with 10 bases between them. Germline lookup yields CDR1 MNHNY and CDR2 SVGAGI (reference sequence). The CDR3 totals 13 residues.

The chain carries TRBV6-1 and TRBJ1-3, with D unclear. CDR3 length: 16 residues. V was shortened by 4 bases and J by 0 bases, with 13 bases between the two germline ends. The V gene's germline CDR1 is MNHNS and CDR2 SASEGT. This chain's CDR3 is CASSALEPVSGNTIYF. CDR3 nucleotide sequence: TGTGCCAGCAGTGCCCTCGAACCTGTCTCTGGAAACACCATATATTTT.

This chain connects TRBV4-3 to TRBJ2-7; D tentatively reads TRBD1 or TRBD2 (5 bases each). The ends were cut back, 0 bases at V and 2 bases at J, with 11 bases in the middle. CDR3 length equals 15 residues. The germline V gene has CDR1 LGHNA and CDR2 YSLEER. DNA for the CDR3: TGCGCCAGCAGCCAAGATGGGACGCCTGCCTACGAGCAGTACTTC. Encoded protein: CASSQDGTPAYEQYF.

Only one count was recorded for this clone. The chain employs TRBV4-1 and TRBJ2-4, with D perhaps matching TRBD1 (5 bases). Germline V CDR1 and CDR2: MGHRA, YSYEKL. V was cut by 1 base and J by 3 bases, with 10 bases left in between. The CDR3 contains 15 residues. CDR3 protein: CASSQVADSKNIQYF. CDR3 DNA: TGCGCCAGCAGCCAAGTTGCTGACAGCAAAAACATTCAGTACTTC.

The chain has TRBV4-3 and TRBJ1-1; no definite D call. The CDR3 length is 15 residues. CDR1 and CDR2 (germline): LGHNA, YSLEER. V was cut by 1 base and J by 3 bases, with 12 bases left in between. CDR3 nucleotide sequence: TGCGCCAGCAGCCAAGTTTGGGCGACGGACACTGAAGCTTTCTTT. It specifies CASSQVWATDTEAFF.

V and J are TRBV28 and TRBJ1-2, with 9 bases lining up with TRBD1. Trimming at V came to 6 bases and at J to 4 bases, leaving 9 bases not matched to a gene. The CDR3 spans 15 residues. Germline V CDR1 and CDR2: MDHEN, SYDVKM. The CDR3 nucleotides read TGTGCCAGCAGCCCGGGACAGGGCTCGTTCTATGGCTACACCTTC. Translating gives CASSPGQGSFYGYTF.

CDR3 DNA: TGCGCCAGCAGCCAAGATGTGGCGGGGGCACTCAATGAGCAGTTCTTC. The encoded protein is CASSQDVAGALNEQFF. The rearrangement uses TRBV4-3 and TRBJ2-1; D might be TRBD2 (7 bases). Germline-derived CDR1 and CDR2 are LGHNA and YSLEER. The ends were cut back, 0 bases at V and 6 bases at J, with 15 bases in the middle. This CDR3 region has 16 residues.

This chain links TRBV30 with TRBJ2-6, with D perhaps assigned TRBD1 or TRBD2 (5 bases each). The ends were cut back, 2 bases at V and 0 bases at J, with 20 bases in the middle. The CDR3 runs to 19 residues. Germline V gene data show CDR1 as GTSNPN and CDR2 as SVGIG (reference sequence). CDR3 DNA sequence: TGTGCCTGGAGTTGGGACGGTGGGTCTTTCCGCTCTGGGGCCAACGTCCTGACTTTC. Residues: CAWSWDGGSFRSGANVLTF.

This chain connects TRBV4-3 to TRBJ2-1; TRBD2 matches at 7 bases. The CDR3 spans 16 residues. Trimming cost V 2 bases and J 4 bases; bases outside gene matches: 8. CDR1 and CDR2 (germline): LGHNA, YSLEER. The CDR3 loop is CASSQTLAENYNEQFF. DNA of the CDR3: TGCGCCAGCAGCCAAACCCTAGCGGAGAATTACAATGAGCAGTTCTTC.

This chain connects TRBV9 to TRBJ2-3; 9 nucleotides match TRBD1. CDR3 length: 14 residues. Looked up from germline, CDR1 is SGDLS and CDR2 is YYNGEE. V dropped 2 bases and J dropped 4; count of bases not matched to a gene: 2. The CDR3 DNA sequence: TGTGCCAGCAGCGTGGACAGGGGTGCAGATACGCAGTATTTT. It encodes CASSVDRGADTQYF.

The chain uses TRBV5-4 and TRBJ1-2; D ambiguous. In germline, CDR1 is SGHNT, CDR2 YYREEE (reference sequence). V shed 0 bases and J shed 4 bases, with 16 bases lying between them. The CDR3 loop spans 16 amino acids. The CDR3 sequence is CASSLASRSNFYGYTF. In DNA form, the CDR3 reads TGTGCCAGCAGCTTGGCTTCACGGTCCAACTTCTATGGCTACACCTTC.

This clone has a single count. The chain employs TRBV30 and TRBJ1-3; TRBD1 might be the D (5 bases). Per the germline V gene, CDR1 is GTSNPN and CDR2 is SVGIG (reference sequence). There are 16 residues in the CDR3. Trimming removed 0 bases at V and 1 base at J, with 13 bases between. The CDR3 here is CAWSVRRGSSGNTIYF. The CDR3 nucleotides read TGTGCCTGGAGTGTACGTCGGGGGTCTTCTGGAAACACCATATATTTT.

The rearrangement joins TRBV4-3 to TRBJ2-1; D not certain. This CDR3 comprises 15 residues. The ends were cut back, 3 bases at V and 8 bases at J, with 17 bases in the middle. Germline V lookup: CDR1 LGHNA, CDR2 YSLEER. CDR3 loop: CASSQAVGVADEQFF. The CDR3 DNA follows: TGCGCCAGCAGCCAGGCCGTCGGAGTAGCCGATGAGCAGTTCTTC.

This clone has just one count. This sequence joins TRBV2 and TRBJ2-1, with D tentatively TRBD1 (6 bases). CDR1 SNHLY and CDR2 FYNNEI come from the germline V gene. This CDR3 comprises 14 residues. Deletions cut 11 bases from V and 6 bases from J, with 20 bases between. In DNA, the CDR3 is TGTGCCTCTTTTAGGGGGTCCTTGGGCAATGAGCAGTTCTTC. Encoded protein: CASFRGSLGNEQFF.

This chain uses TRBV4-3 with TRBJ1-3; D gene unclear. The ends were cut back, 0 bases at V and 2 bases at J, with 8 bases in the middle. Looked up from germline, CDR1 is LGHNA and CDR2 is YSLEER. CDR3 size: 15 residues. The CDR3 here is CASSQEWRAGNTIYF. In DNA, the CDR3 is TGCGCCAGCAGCCAAGAATGGAGGGCTGGAAACACCATATATTTT.

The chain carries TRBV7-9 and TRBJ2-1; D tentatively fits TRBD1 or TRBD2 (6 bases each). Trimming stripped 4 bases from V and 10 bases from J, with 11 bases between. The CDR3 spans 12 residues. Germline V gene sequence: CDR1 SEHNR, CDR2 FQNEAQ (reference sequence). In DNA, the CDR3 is TGTGCCAGCAGCTGGGGGGCAGCGGAGCAGTTCTTC. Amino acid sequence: CASSWGAAEQFF. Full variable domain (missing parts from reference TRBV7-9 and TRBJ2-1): DTGVSQNPRHKITKRGQNVTFRCDPISEHNRLYWYRQTLGQGPEFLTYFQNEAQLEKSRLLSDRFSAERPKGSFSTLEIQRTEQGDSAMYLCASSWGAAEQFFGPGTRLTVL.

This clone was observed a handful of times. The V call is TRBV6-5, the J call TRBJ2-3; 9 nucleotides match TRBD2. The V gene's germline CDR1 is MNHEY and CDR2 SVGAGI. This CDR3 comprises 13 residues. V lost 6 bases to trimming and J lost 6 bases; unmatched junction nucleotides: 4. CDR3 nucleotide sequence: TGTGCCAGCAGCAGCGGGAGGTATGATACGCAGTATTTT. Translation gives CASSSGRYDTQYF.

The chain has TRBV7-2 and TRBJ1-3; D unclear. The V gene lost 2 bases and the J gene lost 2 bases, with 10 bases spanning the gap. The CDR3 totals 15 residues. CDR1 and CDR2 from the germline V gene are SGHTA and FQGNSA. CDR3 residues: CASSLPGKPGNTIYF. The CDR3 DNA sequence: TGTGCCAGCAGCTTACCGGGGAAACCTGGAAACACCATATATTTT.

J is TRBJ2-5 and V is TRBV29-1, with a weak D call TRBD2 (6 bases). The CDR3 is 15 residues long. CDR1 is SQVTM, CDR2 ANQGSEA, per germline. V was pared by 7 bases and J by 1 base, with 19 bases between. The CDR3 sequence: CSGVMFRRGQETQYF. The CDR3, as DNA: TGCAGCGGCGTGATGTTCAGGAGGGGCCAAGAGACCCAGTACTTC.

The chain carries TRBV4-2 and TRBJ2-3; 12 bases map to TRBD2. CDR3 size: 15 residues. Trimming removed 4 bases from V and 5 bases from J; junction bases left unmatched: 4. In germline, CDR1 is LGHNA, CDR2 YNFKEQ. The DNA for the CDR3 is TGTGCCAGCAGCCTACTAGCGGGAGGAAGAGATACGCAGTATTTT. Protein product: CASSLLAGGRDTQYF.

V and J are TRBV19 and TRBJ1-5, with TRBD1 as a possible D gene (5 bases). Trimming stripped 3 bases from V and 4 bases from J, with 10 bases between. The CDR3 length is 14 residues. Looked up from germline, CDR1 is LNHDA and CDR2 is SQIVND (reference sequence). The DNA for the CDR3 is TGTGCCAGTAGTATCGTTGGGGGGAATCAGCCCCAGCATTTT. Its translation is CASSIVGGNQPQHF.

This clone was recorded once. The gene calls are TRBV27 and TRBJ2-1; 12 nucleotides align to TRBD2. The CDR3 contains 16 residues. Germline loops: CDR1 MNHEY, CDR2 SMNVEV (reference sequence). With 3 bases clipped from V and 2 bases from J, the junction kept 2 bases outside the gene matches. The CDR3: CASSFGLAGTYNEQFF. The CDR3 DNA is TGTGCCAGCAGTTTTGGACTAGCGGGGACCTACAATGAGCAGTTCTTC.

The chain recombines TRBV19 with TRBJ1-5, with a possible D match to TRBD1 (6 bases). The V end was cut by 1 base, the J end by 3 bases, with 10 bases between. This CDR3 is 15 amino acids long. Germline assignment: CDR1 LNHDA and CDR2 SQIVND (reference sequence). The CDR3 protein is CASSIGTASNQPQHF. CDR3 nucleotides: TGTGCCAGTAGTATAGGGACAGCCTCCAATCAGCCCCAGCATTTT.

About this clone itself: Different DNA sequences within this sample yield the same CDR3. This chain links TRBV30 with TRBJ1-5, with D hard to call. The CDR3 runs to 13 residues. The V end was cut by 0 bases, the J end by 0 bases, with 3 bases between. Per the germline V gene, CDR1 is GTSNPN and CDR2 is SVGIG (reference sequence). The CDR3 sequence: CAWSVDSNQPQHF. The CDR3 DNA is TGTGCCTGGAGTGTAGATAGCAATCAGCCCCAGCATTTT.